This T cell receptor (beta chain) originates from a study of human T cells and chemical hapten exposure. Overall study results and limits: Controls formed significantly fewer large CDR3 similarity clusters than expanded TCRs did.

TCRdb used MiXCR to reprocess the RACE reads, holding one entry per CDR3 protein. The sample includes more than 95,000 distinct CDR3 sequences, under 40% of them seen just once. This sample's time point: patch test 3, about 24 weeks after DPC sensitization. Treatment: therapeutic diphenylcyclopropenone sensitization with weekly scalp DPC. This CDR3 has 10 residues. Deletions cut 4 bases from V and 5 bases from J, with 4 bases between. CDR1 is SQVTM and CDR2 is ANQGSEA in the germline V gene. This clonotype is labeled as medium-sized. Its target is not known. The material sequenced was whole blood, taken in connection with sensitization to the hapten diphenylcyclopropenone (DPC). This chain connects TRBV29-1 to TRBJ2-3; D unresolved. This clonotype was sampled from a man in his forties with alopecia areata. Some clones in this sample may be carry-over from other donors' samples. The CDR3 protein is CSVAGDTQYF. The CDR3 bases are TGCAGCGTTGCGGGAGATACGCAGTATTTT.